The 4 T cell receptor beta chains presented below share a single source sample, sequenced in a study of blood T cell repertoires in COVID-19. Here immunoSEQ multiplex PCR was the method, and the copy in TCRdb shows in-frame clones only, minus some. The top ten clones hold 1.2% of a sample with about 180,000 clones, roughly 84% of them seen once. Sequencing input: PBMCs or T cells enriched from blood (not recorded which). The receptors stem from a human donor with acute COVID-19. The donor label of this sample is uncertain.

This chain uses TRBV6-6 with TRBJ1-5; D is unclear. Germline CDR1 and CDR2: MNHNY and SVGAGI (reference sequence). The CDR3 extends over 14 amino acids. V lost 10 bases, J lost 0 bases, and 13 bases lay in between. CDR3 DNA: TGTGCCACGGGAAGACCGGTTAGCAATCAGCCCCAGCATTTT. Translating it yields CATGRPVSNQPQHF.

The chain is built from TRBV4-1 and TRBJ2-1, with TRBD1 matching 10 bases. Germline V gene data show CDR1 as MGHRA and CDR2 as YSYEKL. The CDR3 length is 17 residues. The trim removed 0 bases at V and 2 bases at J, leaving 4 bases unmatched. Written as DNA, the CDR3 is TGCGCCAGCAGCCAAGAGTCCGACAGGGGGCCCTACAATGAGCAGTTCTTC. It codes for CASSQESDRGPYNEQFF.

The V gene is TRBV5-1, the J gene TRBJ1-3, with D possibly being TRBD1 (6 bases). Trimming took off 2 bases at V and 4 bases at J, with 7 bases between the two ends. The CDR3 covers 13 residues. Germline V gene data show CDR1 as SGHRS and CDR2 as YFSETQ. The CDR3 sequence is CASSFDRGNTIYF. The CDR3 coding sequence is TGCGCCAGCAGCTTCGACAGGGGAAACACCATATATTTT.

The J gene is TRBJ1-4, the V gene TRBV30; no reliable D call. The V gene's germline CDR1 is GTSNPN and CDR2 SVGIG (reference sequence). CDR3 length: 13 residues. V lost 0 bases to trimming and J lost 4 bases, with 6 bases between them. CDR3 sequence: CAWSVDYNEKLFF. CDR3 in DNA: TGTGCCTGGAGTGTAGACTATAATGAAAAACTGTTTTTT.